Presented here are 4 T cell receptor beta chains from one specimen sequenced in a study of blood T cell repertoires in COVID-19. TCRdb's table, derived via immunoSEQ multiplex PCR, lists solely in-frame clones and lacks some. This table has 180,000 or so clones, roughly 89% appearing once. The sequenced sample consisted of peripheral blood. Source of these receptors: a man over 45 with acute or convalescent COVID-19.

The rearrangement uses TRBV7-9 and TRBJ1-1; a weak D match, TRBD1 (5 bases). Trimming took off 3 bases at V and 2 bases at J, with 10 bases between the two ends. The CDR3 sequence is 14 residues long. Germline assignment: CDR1 SEHNR and CDR2 FQNEAQ (reference sequence). The CDR3 is CASSFGHLNTEAFF. The DNA of the CDR3 is TGTGCCAGCAGCTTCGGACATCTAAACACTGAAGCTTTCTTT.

The chain uses TRBV10-3 and TRBJ2-6; TRBD1 matches at 9 bases. CDR1 ENHRY and CDR2 SYGVKD come from the germline V gene. This CDR3 is 16 amino acids long. J gave up 0 bases and V 10 bases, and 7 bases lay outside the gene matches. CDR3 coding DNA: TGTGCCAGCGGACAGGGGAGTACCTCTGGGGCCAACGTCCTGACTTTC. Translated: CASGQGSTSGANVLTF.

The J gene is TRBJ2-3, the V gene TRBV5-1; TRBD2 matches 9 bases. Germline CDR1 reads SGHRS; CDR2 reads YFSETQ. The CDR3 is made up of 14 amino acids. V dropped 4 bases and J dropped 4; count of bases not matched to a gene: 4. Here the CDR3 reads CASSLGLAADTQYF. The CDR3 coding sequence is TGCGCCAGCAGCCTGGGACTAGCCGCAGATACGCAGTATTTT.

This chain uses TRBV11-2 with TRBJ2-5; the D gene is possibly TRBD2 (5 bases). V lost 3 bases and J 2 bases, leaving 13 bases between the germline ends. Germline CDR1 reads SGHAT; CDR2 reads FQNNGV. CDR3 length equals 15 residues. The CDR3 DNA reads as TGTGCCAGCAGCTTGCGCGTGGACTTTCAAGAGACCCAGTACTTC. It specifies CASSLRVDFQETQYF.